This TCR beta chain emerged from a study of T cells in tuberculosis (dated by TCRdb to 2016 to 2018). In terms of the full investigation: To characterize T cells specific for the mycobacterial lipid antigen glucose monomycolate (GMM), the study used CD1B tetramers together with high-throughput TCR immunosequencing. IGRA-negative adolescents, IGRA-positive adolescents with latent tuberculosis and adults with active tuberculosis, some 11 per group, were compared in a South African clinical cohort. The research as a whole found: Compared with IGRA-negative controls, TCR-alpha repertoires from active tuberculosis had smaller mean NN-distances to GMM-specific TCRs, which suggests clonal expansion of these TCRs. Shorter CDR3-alpha lengths in active tuberculosis patients partly drove the smaller NN-distances, and the TCR-beta difference was not statistically significant. Using GEM motif frequencies, a classifier achieved approximately 73% accuracy, whereas a classifier built on the diverse GMM-specific repertoire got to under 90% accuracy (AUROC around 0.9). Clinical samples were selected based on the availability of cryopreserved specimens, with adults included as active tuberculosis cases and adolescents included as controls.

A note on this clone: Its antigen is currently not known. No base quality values were provided; no much bigger clone lies one nucleotide off.

The germline V gene (reference sequence) specifies SGHNT as CDR1 and YYREEE as CDR2. There are 18 amino acids in the CDR3, from cysteine to phenylalanine inclusive. The retained sequence is limited to the CDR3, 54 bases, with the frame set at the first base. V trim: 1 base; J trim: 4 bases; unmatched bases: 10. At study entry, a tuberculin skin test and the QuantiFERON-TB GOLD In-Tube IGRA were used to screen adolescents for latent tuberculosis infection. Immunosequencing was performed on unsorted cryopreserved PBMC, with some 100,000 T cells per clinical donor covered on average. Eleven high schools in the Worcester region of the Western Cape, South Africa, served as enrollment sites for adolescents aged 12 to 18 years. Ten adolescents infected with M. tuberculosis and around ten uninfected adolescents were chosen and matched for age and sex. For the adolescents, PBMC were isolated by density centrifugation from freshly drawn heparinized blood and then cryopreserved.

TCR libraries were generated with the immunoSEQ multiplex PCR assay, using TCR-beta and/or TCR-alpha/delta assays for each sample. The amplified TCR libraries were sequenced using the Illumina high-throughput platform. Turning to the authors' computational methods: Clustering and dimensionality reduction relied on pairwise TCRdist distances among GMM-specific receptors from T cells that were either sorted ex vivo or expanded in vitro. Each clinical repertoire received a mean NN-distance score, defined as the average TCRdist to the nearest 10% of tetramer-positive reference sequences. GEM TCR motif frequency was calculated as the fraction of unique TCRs that matched known GEM sequences in V/J usage and CDR3 length. Active tuberculosis was classified by linear discriminant analysis with leave-one-out cross-validation, implemented in scikit-learn. This immuneACCESS table, as held by TCRdb, lists in-frame sequences with V and J called but not all clones. Of the missing ones, under half trace to an unresolved V gene in checked studies; the others have no known cause. The D gene and trimming were derived from the DNA, and the V and J assignments and clone size from that table. A total of over 40,000 clones appear in this sample, roughly 96% of them only once. Approximately 7.6% of the sample is taken by the ten largest.

Sequencing was performed on PBMCs. The chain is made from TRBV5-4 and TRBJ2-7; TRBD2 aligns with 14 central bases. The source is a donor aged 10 to 29 with latent tuberculosis or without tuberculosis infection. This receptor carries the CDR3 CASSLYFDGTSGRYEQYF. The nucleotide sequence is given as TGTGCCAGCAGCTTGTATTTCGACGGGACTAGCGGGAGATACGAGCAGTACTTC.